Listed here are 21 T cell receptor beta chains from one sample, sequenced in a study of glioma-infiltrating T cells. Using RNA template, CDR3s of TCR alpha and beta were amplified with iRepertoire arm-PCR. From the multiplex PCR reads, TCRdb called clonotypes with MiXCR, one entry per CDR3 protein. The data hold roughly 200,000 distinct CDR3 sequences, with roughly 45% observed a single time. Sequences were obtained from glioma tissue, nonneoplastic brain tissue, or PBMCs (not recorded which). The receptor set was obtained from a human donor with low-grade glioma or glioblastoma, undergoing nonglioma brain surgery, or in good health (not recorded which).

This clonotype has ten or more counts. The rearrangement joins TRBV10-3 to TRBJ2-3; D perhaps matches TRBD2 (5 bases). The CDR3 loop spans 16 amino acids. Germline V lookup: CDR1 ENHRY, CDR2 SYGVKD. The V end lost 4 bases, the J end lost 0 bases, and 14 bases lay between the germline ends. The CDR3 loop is CAISAWERTSTDTQYF. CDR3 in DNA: TGTGCCATCAGTGCGTGGGAGAGAACTAGCACAGATACGCAGTATTTT.

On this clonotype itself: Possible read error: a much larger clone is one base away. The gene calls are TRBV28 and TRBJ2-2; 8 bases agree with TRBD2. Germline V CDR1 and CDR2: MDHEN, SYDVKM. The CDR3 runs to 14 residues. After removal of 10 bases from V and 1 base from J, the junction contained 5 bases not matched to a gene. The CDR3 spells CATRTSWNTGELFF. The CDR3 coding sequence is TGTGCCACACGGACTAGCTGGAACACCGGGGAGCTGTTTTTT.

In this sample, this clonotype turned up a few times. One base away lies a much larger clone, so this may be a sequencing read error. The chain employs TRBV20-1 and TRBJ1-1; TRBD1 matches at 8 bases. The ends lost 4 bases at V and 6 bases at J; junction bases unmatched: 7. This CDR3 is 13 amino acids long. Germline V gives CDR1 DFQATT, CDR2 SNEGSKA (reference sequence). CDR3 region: CSAKGQGEAEAFF. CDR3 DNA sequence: TGCAGTGCTAAAGGACAGGGAGAAGCTGAAGCTTTCTTT.

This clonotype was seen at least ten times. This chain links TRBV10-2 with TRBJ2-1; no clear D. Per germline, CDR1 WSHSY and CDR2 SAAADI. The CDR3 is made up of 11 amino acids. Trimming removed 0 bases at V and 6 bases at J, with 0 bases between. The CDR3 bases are TGCGCCAGCAGTGAGTCCAATGAGCAGTTCTTC. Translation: CASSESNEQFF.

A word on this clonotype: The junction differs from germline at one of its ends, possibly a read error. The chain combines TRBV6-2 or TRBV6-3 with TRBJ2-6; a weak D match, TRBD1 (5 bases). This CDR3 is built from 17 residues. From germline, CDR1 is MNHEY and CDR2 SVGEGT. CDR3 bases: TGTGCCAGCAGTTCTCCGTTAGGGGCTTCTGGGGACAACGTCCTGACTTTC. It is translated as CASSSPLGASGDNVLTF.

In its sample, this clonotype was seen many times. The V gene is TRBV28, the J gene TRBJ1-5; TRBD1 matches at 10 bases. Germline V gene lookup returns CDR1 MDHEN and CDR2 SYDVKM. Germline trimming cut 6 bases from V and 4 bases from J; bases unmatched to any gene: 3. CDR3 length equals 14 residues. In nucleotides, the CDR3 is TGTGCCAGCAGGGGGACAGGGGAGAATCAGCCCCAGCATTTT. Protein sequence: CASRGTGENQPQHF.

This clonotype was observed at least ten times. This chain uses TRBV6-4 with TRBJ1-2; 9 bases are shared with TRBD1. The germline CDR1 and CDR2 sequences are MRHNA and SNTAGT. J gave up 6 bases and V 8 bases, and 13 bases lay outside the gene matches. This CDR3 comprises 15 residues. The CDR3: CASAMGQGGVNGYTF. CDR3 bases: TGTGCCAGCGCCATGGGACAGGGTGGTGTCAATGGCTACACCTTC.

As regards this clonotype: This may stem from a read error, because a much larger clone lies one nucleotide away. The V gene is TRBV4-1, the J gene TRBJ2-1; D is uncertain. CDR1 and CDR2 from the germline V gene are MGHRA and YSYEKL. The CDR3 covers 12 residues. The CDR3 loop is CASRQAGNEQFF. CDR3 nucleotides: TGCGCCAGCAGACAAGCTGGGAATGAGCAGTTCTTC.

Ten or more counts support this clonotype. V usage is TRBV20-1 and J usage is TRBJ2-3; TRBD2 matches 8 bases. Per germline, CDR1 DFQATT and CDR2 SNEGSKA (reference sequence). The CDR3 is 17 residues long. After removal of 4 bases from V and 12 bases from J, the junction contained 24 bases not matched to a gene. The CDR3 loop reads CSAIARLSPSGLSYQYF. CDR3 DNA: TGCAGTGCTATCGCCCGCCTCTCGCCTAGCGGGTTATCCTATCAGTATTTT.

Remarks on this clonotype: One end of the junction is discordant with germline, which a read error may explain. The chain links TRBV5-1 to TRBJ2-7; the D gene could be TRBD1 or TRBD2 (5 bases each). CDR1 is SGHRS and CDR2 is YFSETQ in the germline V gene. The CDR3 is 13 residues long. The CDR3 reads CASRRDGGYEHYF. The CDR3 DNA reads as TGCGCCAGCAGGAGGGACGGAGGATACGAGCATTACTTC.

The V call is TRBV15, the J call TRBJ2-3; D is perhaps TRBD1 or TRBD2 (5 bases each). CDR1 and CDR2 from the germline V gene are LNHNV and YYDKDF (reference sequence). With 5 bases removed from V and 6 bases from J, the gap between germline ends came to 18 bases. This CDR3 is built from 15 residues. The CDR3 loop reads CATSPGTDTRDTQYF. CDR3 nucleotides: TGTGCCACCAGCCCTGGGACGGACACAAGGGATACGCAGTATTTT.

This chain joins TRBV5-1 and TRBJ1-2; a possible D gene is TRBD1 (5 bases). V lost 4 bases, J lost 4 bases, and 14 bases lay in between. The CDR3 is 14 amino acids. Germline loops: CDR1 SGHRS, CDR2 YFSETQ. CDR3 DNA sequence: TGCGCCAGCAGCGTAGCCGACAGTTCCTATGGCTACACCTTC. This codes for CASSVADSSYGYTF. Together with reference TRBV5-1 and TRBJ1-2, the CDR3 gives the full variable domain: KAGVTQTPRYLIKTRGQQVTLSCSPISGHRSVSWYQQTPGQGLQFLFEYFSETQRNKGNFPGRFSGRQFSNSRSEMNVSTLELGDSALYLCASSVADSSYGYTFGSGTRLTVV.

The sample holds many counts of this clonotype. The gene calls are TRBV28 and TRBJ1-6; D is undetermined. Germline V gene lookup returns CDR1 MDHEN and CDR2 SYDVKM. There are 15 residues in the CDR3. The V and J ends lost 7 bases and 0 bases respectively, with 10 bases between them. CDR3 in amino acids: CASIGTGSYNSPLHF. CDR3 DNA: TGTGCCAGCATCGGAACCGGCTCCTATAATTCACCCCTCCACTTT. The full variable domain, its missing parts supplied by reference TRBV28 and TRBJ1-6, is DVKVTQSSRYLVKRTGEKVFLECVQDMDHENMFWYRQDPGLGLRLIYFSYDVKMKEKGDIPEGYSVSREKKERFSLILESASTNQTSMYLCASIGTGSYNSPLHFGNGTRLTVT.

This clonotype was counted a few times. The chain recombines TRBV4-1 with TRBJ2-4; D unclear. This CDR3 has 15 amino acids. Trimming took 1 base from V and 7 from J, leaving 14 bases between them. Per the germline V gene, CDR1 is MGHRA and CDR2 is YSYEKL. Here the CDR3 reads CASSQGHSVDNIQYF. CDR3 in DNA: TGCGCCAGCAGCCAAGGCCACAGTGTGGACAACATTCAGTACTTC.

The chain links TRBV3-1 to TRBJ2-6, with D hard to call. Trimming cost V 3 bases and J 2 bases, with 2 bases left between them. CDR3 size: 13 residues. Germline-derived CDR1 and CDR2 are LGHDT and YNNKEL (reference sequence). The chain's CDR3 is CASSHAGANVLTF. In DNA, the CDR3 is TGTGCCAGCAGCCACGCTGGGGCCAACGTCCTGACTTTC.

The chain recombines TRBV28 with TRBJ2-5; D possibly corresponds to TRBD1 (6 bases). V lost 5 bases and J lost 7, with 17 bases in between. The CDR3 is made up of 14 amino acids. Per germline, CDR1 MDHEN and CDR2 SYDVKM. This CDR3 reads CASSRAGDRGTQYF. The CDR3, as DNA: TGTGCCAGCAGTCGAGCAGGGGACCGAGGGACCCAGTACTTC.

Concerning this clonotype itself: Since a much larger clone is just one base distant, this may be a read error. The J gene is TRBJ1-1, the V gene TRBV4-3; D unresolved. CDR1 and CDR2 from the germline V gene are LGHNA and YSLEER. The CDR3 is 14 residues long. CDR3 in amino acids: CASSQASLNTEDFF. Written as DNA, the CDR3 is TGCGCCAGCAGCCAAGCGAGTTTGAACACTGAAGATTTCTTT.

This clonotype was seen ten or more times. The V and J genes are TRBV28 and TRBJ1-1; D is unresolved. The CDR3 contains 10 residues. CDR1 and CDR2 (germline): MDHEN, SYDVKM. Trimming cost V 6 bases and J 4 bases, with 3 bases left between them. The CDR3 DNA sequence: TGTGCCAGCAGGGCCACTGAAGCTTTCTTT. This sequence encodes CASRATEAFF. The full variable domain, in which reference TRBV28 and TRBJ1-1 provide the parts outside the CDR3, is DVKVTQSSRYLVKRTGEKVFLECVQDMDHENMFWYRQDPGLGLRLIYFSYDVKMKEKGDIPEGYSVSREKKERFSLILESASTNQTSMYLCASRATEAFFGQGTRLTVV.

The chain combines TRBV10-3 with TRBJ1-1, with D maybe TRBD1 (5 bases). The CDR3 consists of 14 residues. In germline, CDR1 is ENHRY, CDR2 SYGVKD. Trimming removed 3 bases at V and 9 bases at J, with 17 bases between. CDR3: CAISEPGTPDQAFF. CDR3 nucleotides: TGTGCCATCAGTGAACCCGGGACGCCTGACCAAGCTTTCTTT.

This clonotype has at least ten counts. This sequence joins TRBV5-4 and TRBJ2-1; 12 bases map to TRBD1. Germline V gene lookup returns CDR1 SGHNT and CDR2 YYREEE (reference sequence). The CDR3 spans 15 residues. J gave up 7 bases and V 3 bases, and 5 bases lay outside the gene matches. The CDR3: CASSSGQGAQNEQFF. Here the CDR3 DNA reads TGTGCCAGCAGCTCGGGACAGGGGGCCCAGAATGAGCAGTTCTTC.

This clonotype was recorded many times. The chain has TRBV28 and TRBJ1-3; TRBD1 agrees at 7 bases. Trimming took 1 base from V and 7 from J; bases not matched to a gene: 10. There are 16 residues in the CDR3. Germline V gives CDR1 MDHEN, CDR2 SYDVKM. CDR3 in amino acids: CASSLLRGQINNTIYF. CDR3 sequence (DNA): TGTGCCAGCAGTTTATTGCGGGGACAGATTAATAACACCATATATTTT.